A single T cell receptor (beta chain) is shown here with its context. Its antigen is as yet unknown. The sample belongs to a study of graft-versus-host responses after intestinal transplantation. Clones were sequenced by immunoSEQ multiplex PCR, and TCRdb holds only the in-frame ones, with some missing. The sample carries roughly 120,000 clones, just under 95% recorded once. The CDR3 is 16 residues long. The TCR comes from a human donor who was the organ donor for an intestinal transplant. This specimen consisted of unstimulated CD8+ T cells sorted from spleen or lymph node cells, obtained before transplant. The V call is TRBV21-1, the J call TRBJ2-2; TRBD2 was called by the table and not checked on the DNA. TRBV21-1 is an annotated pseudogene. DNA for the CDR3: TGTGCCAGCAGCAAAGGAGGGAGCGCGAACACCGGGGAGCTGTTTTTT. Residues: CASSKGGSANTGELFF.